There are a few counts of the clone carrying this TCR beta chain. TCRdb recomputed calls from the 5' RACE reads with MiXCR, one row per CDR3 protein. Found here are 40,000 to 45,000 distinct CDR3 sequences, roughly an eighth of them singletons; the top ten hold around 54%. These data belong to a study of spatial heterogeneity in lung cancer. Stated time point: sample taken at primary tumor resection. The receptor was derived from a male donor with early-stage non-small cell lung cancer. The specimen comprised PBMCs, sampled at surgery.

CDR3 nucleotide sequence: TGTGCCAGCAGTGAAGAGGGAAATCAGCCCCAGCATTTT. Translating gives CASSEEGNQPQHF. The rearrangement joins TRBV2 to TRBJ1-5; D remains ambiguous. Trimming removed 1 base from V and 4 bases from J, with 5 bases in between. CDR3 size: 13 residues. Germline CDR1 reads SNHLY; CDR2 reads FYNNEI.